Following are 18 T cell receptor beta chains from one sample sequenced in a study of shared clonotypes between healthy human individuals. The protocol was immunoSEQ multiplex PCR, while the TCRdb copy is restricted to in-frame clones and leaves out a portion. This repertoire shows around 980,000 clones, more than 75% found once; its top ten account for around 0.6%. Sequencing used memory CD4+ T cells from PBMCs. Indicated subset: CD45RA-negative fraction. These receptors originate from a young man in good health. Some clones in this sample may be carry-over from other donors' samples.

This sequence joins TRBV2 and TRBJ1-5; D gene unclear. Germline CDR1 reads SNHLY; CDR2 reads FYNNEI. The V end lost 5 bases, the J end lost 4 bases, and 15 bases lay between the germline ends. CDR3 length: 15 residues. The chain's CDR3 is CASSLGPAWNQPQHF. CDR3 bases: TGTGCCAGCAGTCTTGGACCGGCTTGGAATCAGCCCCAGCATTTT.

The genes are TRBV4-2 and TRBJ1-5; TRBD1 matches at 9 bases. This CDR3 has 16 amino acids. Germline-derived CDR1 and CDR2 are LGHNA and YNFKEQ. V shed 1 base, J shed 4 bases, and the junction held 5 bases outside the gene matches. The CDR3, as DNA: TGTGCCAGCAGCCAAGGCCGGGACAGGGATAATCAGCCCCAGCATTTT. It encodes CASSQGRDRDNQPQHF.

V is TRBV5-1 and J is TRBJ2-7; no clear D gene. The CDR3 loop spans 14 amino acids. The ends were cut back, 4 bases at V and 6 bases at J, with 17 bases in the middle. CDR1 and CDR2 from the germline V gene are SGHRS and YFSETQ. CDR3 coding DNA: TGCGCCAGCAGCCCGGGCCCGACCTCCAGCGAGCAGTACTTC. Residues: CASSPGPTSSEQYF.

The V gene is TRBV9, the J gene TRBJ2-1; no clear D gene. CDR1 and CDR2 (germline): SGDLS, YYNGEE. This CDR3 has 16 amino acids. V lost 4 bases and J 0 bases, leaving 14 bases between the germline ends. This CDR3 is CASSPSPDSSYNEQFF. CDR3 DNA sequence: TGTGCCAGCAGCCCTTCTCCGGATAGCTCCTACAATGAGCAGTTCTTC.

The CDR3 nucleotides read TGTGCCAGCAGGAGGGGTTTTGGCTACACCTTC. Residues: CASRRGFGYTF. The V call is TRBV2, the J call TRBJ1-2; D may be TRBD1 (5 bases). The V end was cut by 6 bases, the J end by 7 bases, with 9 bases between. Germline V gives CDR1 SNHLY, CDR2 FYNNEI. The CDR3 runs 11 residues.

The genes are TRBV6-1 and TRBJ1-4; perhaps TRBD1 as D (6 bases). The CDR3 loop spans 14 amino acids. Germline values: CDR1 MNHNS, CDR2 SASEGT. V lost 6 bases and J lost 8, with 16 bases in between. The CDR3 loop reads CASSQQGGIEKLFF. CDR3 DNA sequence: TGTGCCAGCAGCCAACAGGGAGGGATCGAAAAACTGTTTTTT.

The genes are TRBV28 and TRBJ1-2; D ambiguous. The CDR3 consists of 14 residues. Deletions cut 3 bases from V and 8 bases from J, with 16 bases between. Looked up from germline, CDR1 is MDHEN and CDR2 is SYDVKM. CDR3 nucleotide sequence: TGTGCCAGCAGTTTTTTACCAATGAATGAGGGCTACACCTTC. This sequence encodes CASSFLPMNEGYTF.

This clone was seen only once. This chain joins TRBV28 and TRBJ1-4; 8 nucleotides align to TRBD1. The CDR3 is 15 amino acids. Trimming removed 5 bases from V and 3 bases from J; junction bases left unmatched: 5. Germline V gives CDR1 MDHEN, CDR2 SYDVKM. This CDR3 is CASSSGQGPNEKLFF. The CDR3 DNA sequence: TGTGCCAGCAGTAGCGGACAGGGCCCTAATGAAAAACTGTTTTTT. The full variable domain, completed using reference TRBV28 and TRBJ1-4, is DVKVTQSSRYLVKRTGEKVFLECVQDMDHENMFWYRQDPGLGLRLIYFSYDVKMKEKGDIPEGYSVSREKKERFSLILESASTNQTSMYLCASSSGQGPNEKLFFGSGTQLSVL.

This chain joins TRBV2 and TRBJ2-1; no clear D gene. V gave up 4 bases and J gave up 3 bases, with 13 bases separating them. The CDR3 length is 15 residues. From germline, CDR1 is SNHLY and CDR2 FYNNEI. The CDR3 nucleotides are TGTGCCAGCAGTGGCTCGGCCTCCGACTACAATGAGCAGTTCTTC. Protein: CASSGSASDYNEQFF.

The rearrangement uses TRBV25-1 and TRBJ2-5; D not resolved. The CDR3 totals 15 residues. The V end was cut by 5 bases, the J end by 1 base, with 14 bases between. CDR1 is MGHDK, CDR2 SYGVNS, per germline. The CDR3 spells CASSRTSFSQETQYF. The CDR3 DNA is TGTGCCAGCAGTCGGACCTCCTTCTCCCAAGAGACCCAGTACTTC.

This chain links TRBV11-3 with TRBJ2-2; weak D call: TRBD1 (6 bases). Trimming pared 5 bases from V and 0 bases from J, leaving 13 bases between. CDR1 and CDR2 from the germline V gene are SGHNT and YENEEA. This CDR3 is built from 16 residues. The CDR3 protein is CASSRLGATNTGELFF. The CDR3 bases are TGTGCCAGCAGCCGACTGGGGGCGACGAACACCGGGGAGCTGTTTTTT.

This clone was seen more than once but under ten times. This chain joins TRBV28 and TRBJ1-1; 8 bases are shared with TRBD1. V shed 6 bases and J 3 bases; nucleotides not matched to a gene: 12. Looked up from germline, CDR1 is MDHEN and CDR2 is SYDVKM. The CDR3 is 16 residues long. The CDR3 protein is CASSPPGPGGHTEAFF. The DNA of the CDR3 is TGTGCCAGCAGCCCCCCCGGGCCAGGGGGCCACACTGAAGCTTTCTTT.

CDR3 bases: TGTGCCAGCAGCTTAACGTCGGCGAGACACATTATGAACACCGGGGAGCTGTTTTTT. Translation gives CASSLTSARHIMNTGELFF. The V and J genes are TRBV7-3 and TRBJ2-2; D call uncertain. This CDR3 is built from 19 residues. Deletions cut 0 bases from V and 1 base from J, with 18 bases between. CDR1 is SGHTA, CDR2 FQGTGA, per germline. Using reference TRBV7-3 and TRBJ2-2 for the parts outside the CDR3, the full variable domain is GAGVSQTPSNKVTEKGKYVELRCDPISGHTALYWYRQSLGQGPEFLIYFQGTGAADDSGLPNDRFFAVRPEGSVSTLKIQRTERGDSAVYLCASSLTSARHIMNTGELFFGEGSRLTVL.

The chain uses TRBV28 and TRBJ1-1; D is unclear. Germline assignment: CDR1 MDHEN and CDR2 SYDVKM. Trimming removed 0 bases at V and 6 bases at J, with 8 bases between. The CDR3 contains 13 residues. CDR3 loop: CASSLWGRAEAFF. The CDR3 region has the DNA TGTGCCAGCAGTTTATGGGGCAGAGCTGAAGCTTTCTTT. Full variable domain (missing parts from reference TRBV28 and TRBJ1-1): DVKVTQSSRYLVKRTGEKVFLECVQDMDHENMFWYRQDPGLGLRLIYFSYDVKMKEKGDIPEGYSVSREKKERFSLILESASTNQTSMYLCASSLWGRAEAFFGQGTRLTVV.

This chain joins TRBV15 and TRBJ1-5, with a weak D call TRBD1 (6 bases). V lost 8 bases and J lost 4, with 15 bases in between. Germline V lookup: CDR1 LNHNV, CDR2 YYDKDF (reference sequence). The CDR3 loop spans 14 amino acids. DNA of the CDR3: TGTGCCACCGCCAGGGTCCAGGGGAATCAGCCCCAGCATTTT. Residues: CATARVQGNQPQHF. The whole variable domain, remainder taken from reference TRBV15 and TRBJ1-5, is DAMVIQNPRYQVTQFGKPVTLSCSQTLNHNVMYWYQQKSSQAPKLLFHYYDKDFNNEADTPDNFQSRRPNTSFCFLDIRSPGLGDTAMYLCATARVQGNQPQHFGDGTRLSIL.

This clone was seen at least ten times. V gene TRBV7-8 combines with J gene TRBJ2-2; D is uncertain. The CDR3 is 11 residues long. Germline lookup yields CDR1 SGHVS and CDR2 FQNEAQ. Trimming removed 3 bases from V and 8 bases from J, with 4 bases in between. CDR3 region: CASSLEGELFF. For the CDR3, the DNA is TGTGCCAGCAGCTTGGAGGGGGAGCTGTTTTTT. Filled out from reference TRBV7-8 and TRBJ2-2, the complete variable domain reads GAGVSQSPRYKVAKRGQDVALRCDPISGHVSLFWYQQALGQGPEFLTYFQNEAQLDKSGLPSDRFFAERPEGSVSTLKIQRTQQEDSAVYLCASSLEGELFFGEGSRLTVL.

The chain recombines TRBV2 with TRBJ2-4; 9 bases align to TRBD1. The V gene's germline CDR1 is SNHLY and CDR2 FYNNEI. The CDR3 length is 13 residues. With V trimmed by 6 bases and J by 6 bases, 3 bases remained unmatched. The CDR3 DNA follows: TGTGCCAGCAGGACGACAGGGGGAAACATTCAGTACTTC. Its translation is CASRTTGGNIQYF.

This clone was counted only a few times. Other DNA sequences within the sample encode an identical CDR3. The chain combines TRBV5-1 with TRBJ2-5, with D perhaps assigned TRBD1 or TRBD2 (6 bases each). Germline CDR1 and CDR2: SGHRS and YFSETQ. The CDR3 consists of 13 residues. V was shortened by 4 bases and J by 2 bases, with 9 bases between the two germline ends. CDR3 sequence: CASSGGQQETQYF. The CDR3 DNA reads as TGCGCCAGCAGCGGGGGGCAGCAAGAGACCCAGTACTTC.